Shown below are 11 T cell receptor beta chains from a single sample sequenced in a study of cytomegalovirus exposure and HLA in healthy donors. In the PCR, 60 Vbeta and 13 Jbeta primers were used. Method: immunoSEQ multiplex PCR; TCRdb's copy keeps in-frame clones and lacks some. The table lists roughly 110,000 clones, 82% of them singletons. Specimen: PBMCs. These receptors originate from a man under 40 in good health and CMV-seropositive.

The rearrangement joins TRBV7-9 to TRBJ1-1; D unresolved. CDR3 length: 13 amino acids. The V end lost 4 bases, the J end lost 5 bases, and 11 bases lay between the germline ends. From germline, CDR1 is SEHNR and CDR2 FQNEAQ (reference sequence). The CDR3 region is CASSSPGYTEAFF. For the CDR3, the DNA is TGTGCCAGCAGCTCCCCGGGTTATACTGAAGCTTTCTTT.

V usage is TRBV29-1 and J usage is TRBJ2-6; TRBD1 agrees at 9 bases. V trimming: 6 bases; J trimming: 2 bases; junction bases outside the gene matches: 2. Germline V gives CDR1 SQVTM, CDR2 ANQGSEA. CDR3 length equals 14 residues. CDR3 sequence (DNA): TGCAGCGTGCGGACAGGGGCTGGGGCCAACGTCCTGACTTTC. Translation: CSVRTGAGANVLTF.

The chain is built from TRBV27 and TRBJ2-5; 8 bases are a match to TRBD1. From germline, CDR1 is MNHEY and CDR2 SMNVEV (reference sequence). The V segment lost 8 bases and the J segment 1 base; nucleotides outside the gene matches: 6. The CDR3 contains 14 residues. The CDR3 loop reads CASSPDRAQETQYF. The DNA for the CDR3 is TGTGCCAGCTCGCCGGACAGGGCCCAAGAGACCCAGTACTTC.

The V and J genes are TRBV2 and TRBJ2-7; no reliable D call. Germline V CDR1 and CDR2: SNHLY, FYNNEI. Between the trimmed V and J ends, which lost 6 bases and 1 base, there was a span of 7 bases. This CDR3 region has 12 residues. The DNA for the CDR3 is TGTGCCAGCAGGTCAATGTCCTACGAGCAGTACTTC. Encoded protein: CASRSMSYEQYF.

This clone was detected only a few times. The chain couples TRBV7-6 to TRBJ2-1, with TRBD2 identical over 7 bases. V lost 4 bases to trimming and J lost 3 bases; unmatched junction nucleotides: 3. Per germline, CDR1 SGHVS and CDR2 FNYEAQ. This CDR3 has 14 residues. CDR3 sequence reads: CASSSRDYYNEQFF. The CDR3 DNA sequence: TGTGCCAGCAGCTCCCGGGACTACTACAATGAGCAGTTCTTC.

The chain employs TRBV10-3 and TRBJ1-2; D call uncertain. In germline, CDR1 is ENHRY, CDR2 SYGVKD. Trimming stripped 2 bases from V and 7 bases from J, with 14 bases between. The CDR3 totals 14 residues. CDR3 region: CAISEGGRRRGYTF. Written as DNA, the CDR3 is TGTGCCATCAGTGAGGGAGGGAGACGCCGTGGCTACACCTTC.

This clone was seen only a few times. V and J are TRBV7-9 and TRBJ2-7, with 8 bases matching TRBD1. Germline V lookup: CDR1 SEHNR, CDR2 FQNEAQ (reference sequence). The junction had 0 bases not matched to a gene; V was cut back by 3 bases and J by 5 bases. The CDR3 is 12 amino acids. CDR3 nucleotides: TGTGCCAGCAGCTTGACAGGGGACGAGCAGTACTTC. Protein sequence: CASSLTGDEQYF.

The table lists this clone with a few counts. This rearrangement joins TRBV2 to TRBJ1-2; perhaps TRBD1 as D (6 bases). CDR1 is SNHLY and CDR2 is FYNNEI in the germline V gene. V was trimmed by 5 bases and J by 7 bases, leaving 14 bases between them. The CDR3 covers 13 residues. CDR3 sequence (DNA): TGTGCCAGCAGTCCCCGGGGGGGCCGTGGCTACACCTTC. Amino acids: CASSPRGGRGYTF.

The chain links TRBV27 to TRBJ2-7; D gene unclear. There are 14 residues in the CDR3. Trimming took off 4 bases at V and 7 bases at J, with 17 bases between the two ends. Germline CDR1 MNHEY, CDR2 SMNVEV (reference sequence). The CDR3 loop reads CASSSDVRETEQYF. CDR3 sequence (DNA): TGTGCCAGCAGTTCTGACGTCCGAGAGACAGAGCAGTACTTC.

V is TRBV9 and J is TRBJ2-1; 15 positions match TRBD2. CDR1 is SGDLS and CDR2 is YYNGEE in the germline V gene. This CDR3 comprises 18 residues. The ends lost 3 bases at V and 1 base at J; junction bases unmatched: 5. This CDR3 reads CASSGTSGGALSYNEQFF. CDR3 DNA: TGTGCCAGCAGCGGGACTAGCGGGGGGGCCCTGTCCTACAATGAGCAGTTCTTC.

This clone was picked up a small number of times. CDR3 residues: CASSDSKEGSPLHF. The CDR3, as DNA: TGTGCCAGCAGTGACAGCAAAGAGGGTTCACCCCTCCACTTT. The chain has TRBV6-4 and TRBJ1-6; D call uncertain. Germline V CDR1 and CDR2: MRHNA, SNTAGT. The CDR3 is 14 residues long. The germline V and J ends were trimmed by 2 bases and 9 bases, with 11 bases remaining between them.